This TCR beta chain was documented in a study of shared clonotypes between healthy human individuals. Whole-study findings and limits: The sharing of 5% to 6.5% of naive CD4 clonotypes was seen across several donors. Sampling covered nothing but blood. Tissue TCR repertoires likely differ from those found in blood.

Replicate sorted-subset PCRs were loaded with roughly 190 ng DNA, tens of thousands of T cell genomes. Assay used: immunoSEQ multiplex PCR; TCRdb lists only in-frame clones, some missing. The profile shows 800,000 to 1,200,000 clones, around three quarters of them singletons. The length of the CDR3 is 13 residues. CDR1 and CDR2 from the germline V gene are SGHVS and FQNEAQ. V lost 2 bases, J lost 4 bases, and 0 bases stayed unmatched. Donors, without exception, were Caucasian adults residing in Nashville, Tennessee. On this clone itself: What it binds is not known. Other DNA sequences in the sample encode the same CDR3.

The TCR was taken from a young man in good health. Some clones in this sample may be carry-over from other donors' samples. The V gene is TRBV7-8, the J gene TRBJ1-2; 8 bases map to TRBD1. The specimen sequenced was memory CD4+ T cells from PBMCs. The sample's subset: CD45RA-negative fraction. CDR3 sequence: CASSLQGAYGYTF. CDR3 coding DNA: TGTGCCAGCAGCTTACAGGGGGCCTATGGCTACACCTTC. Full variable domain (remainder filled in from reference TRBV7-8 and TRBJ1-2): GAGVSQSPRYKVAKRGQDVALRCDPISGHVSLFWYQQALGQGPEFLTYFQNEAQLDKSGLPSDRFFAERPEGSVSTLKIQRTQQEDSAVYLCASSLQGAYGYTFGSGTRLTVV.